The 23 T cell receptor beta chains below come from one sample, sequenced in a study of T-cell reconstitution after alpha-beta-depleted transplantation in children. The TCRbeta library was prepared with unique molecular identifiers. From the PCR reads, TCRdb called clonotypes with MiXCR, one entry per CDR3 protein. The table records roughly 190,000 distinct CDR3 sequences, about 14% of them present only once. Here the sequenced sample was PBMCs from the stem cell graft donor, taken from the stem cell graft. These receptors were taken from a human donor who donated a stem cell graft to a child with acute lymphoblastic leukemia.

There are many counts of this clonotype. The V call is TRBV4-2, the J call TRBJ2-2; 7 bases are shared with TRBD2. V gave up 3 bases and J gave up 5 bases; unmatched junction bases: 6. The germline V gene encodes CDR1 LGHNA and CDR2 YNFKEQ. The CDR3 length is 15 residues. The CDR3 DNA reads as TGTGCCAGCAGCCAGGGCGGGGGAAGGACCGGGGAGCTGTTTTTT. It specifies CASSQGGGRTGELFF.

This clonotype has at least ten counts. V gene TRBV10-3 combines with J gene TRBJ2-7; TRBD2 matches at 7 bases. Germline V CDR1 and CDR2: ENHRY, SYGVKD. The junction had 8 bases not matched to a gene; V was cut back by 0 bases and J by 0 bases. This CDR3 contains 17 residues. The DNA for the CDR3 is TGTGCCATCAGTGAGTCGATGGGAGGCGGGGGCTCCTACGAGCAGTACTTC. This encodes CAISESMGGGGSYEQYF.

In its sample, this clonotype was seen many times. V and J are TRBV4-1 and TRBJ2-2; D unclear. Trimming shortened V by 2 bases and J by 4 bases, and 8 bases separated the two germline ends. Germline CDR1 MGHRA, CDR2 YSYEKL. The CDR3 runs 14 residues. The CDR3 region is CASSQFSSTGELFF. The CDR3 nucleotides are TGCGCCAGCAGCCAATTTTCCTCCACCGGGGAGCTGTTTTTT.

This clonotype was counted many times. The chain links TRBV12-3 or TRBV12-4 to TRBJ2-5, with TRBD1 identical over 7 bases. J gave up 2 bases and V 6 bases, and 3 bases lay outside the gene matches. The CDR3 runs to 13 residues. In DNA, the CDR3 is TGTGCCAGCAGAGGGGGCGGACAAGAGACCCAGTACTTC. It is translated as CASRGGGQETQYF.

The gene calls are TRBV19 and TRBJ2-7; TRBD1 or TRBD2 may be the D gene (5 bases each). CDR3 length: 14 amino acids. The V end was cut by 7 bases, the J end by 3 bases, with 16 bases between. CDR1 and CDR2 from the germline V gene are LNHDA and SQIVND (reference sequence). In DNA, the CDR3 is TGTGCCAGTACCAAGGGACGGGGAAGCTACGAGCAGTACTTC. Translated: CASTKGRGSYEQYF. Full variable domain (missing parts from reference TRBV19 and TRBJ2-7): DGGITQSPKYLFRKEGQNVTLSCEQNLNHDAMYWYRQDPGQGLRLIYYSQIVNDFQKGDIAEGYSVSREKKESFPLTVTSAQKNPTAFYLCASTKGRGSYEQYFGPGTRLTVT.

This clonotype was found many times. The chain uses TRBV27 and TRBJ1-2, with TRBD1 matching 8 bases. Unmatched junction bases numbered 11, after V lost 5 bases and J lost 6 bases. CDR1 is MNHEY and CDR2 is SMNVEV in the germline V gene (reference sequence). The CDR3 runs 15 residues. The chain's CDR3 is CASSVRRQGLNGYTF. CDR3 nucleotides: TGTGCCAGCAGTGTGCGACGACAGGGGTTAAATGGCTACACCTTC.

Ten or more counts support this clonotype. This chain uses TRBV12-3 or TRBV12-4 with TRBJ2-3; weak D call: TRBD2 (5 bases). CDR3 length equals 16 residues. V was shortened by 0 bases and J by 2 bases, with 12 bases between the two germline ends. DNA of the CDR3: TGTGCCAGCAGTTTAGCGCTCCTAGCAGACACAGATACGCAGTATTTT. Translated: CASSLALLADTDTQYF.

This clonotype was seen many times. The chain recombines TRBV20-1 with TRBJ2-7; D ambiguous. CDR1 DFQATT and CDR2 SNEGSKA come from the germline V gene (reference sequence). The CDR3 is 13 amino acids. The DNA for the CDR3 is TGCACCATAGGCGGTCCAAGCTCCTACGAGCAGTACTTC. Its protein product is CTIGGPSSYEQYF.

This clonotype was seen repeatedly, ten times or more. The V call is TRBV29-1, the J call TRBJ2-3; TRBD2 matches at 10 bases. Germline V gives CDR1 SQVTM, CDR2 ANQGSEA. The J segment lost 0 bases and the V segment lost 6 bases, leaving 12 bases of the junction unmatched. CDR3 size: 17 residues. The CDR3 nucleotides are TGCAGCGTCATCGGACTAGCGGAGCCCCCTAGCACAGATACGCAGTATTTT. Its protein product is CSVIGLAEPPSTDTQYF.

Ten or more counts support this clonotype. This chain uses TRBV24-1 with TRBJ2-1, with TRBD2 matching over 11 bases. The CDR3 has 17 amino acids. The J segment lost 3 bases and the V segment lost 4 bases, leaving 7 bases of the junction unmatched. CDR1 is KGHDR and CDR2 is SFDVKD in the germline V gene. The CDR3: CATSDPYLAGGYNEQFF. The CDR3 DNA reads as TGTGCCACCAGTGACCCCTATCTAGCGGGAGGCTACAATGAGCAGTTCTTC.

This chain connects TRBV10-3 to TRBJ2-1; 8 bases are a match to TRBD2. Germline CDR1 ENHRY, CDR2 SYGVKD. Trimming at V came to 0 bases and at J to 8 bases, leaving 9 bases not matched to a gene. This CDR3 spans 16 amino acids. The chain's CDR3 is CAISESTSGHGDEQFF. CDR3 bases: TGTGCCATCAGTGAGTCAACTAGCGGACATGGAGATGAGCAGTTCTTC.

This clonotype has a count of ten or more. The junction departs from germline at one end; a sequencing error may be responsible. The chain employs TRBV5-1 and TRBJ2-7, with no clear D. This CDR3 is 13 amino acids long. Germline-derived CDR1 and CDR2 are SGHRS and YFSETQ. CDR3 sequence: CASSLQHSHEQYF. Here the CDR3 DNA reads TGCGCCAGCAGCTTGCAGCACTCCCACGAGCAGTACTTC.

The chain has TRBV28 and TRBJ1-5, with 12 bases lining up with TRBD1. J lost 7 bases, V lost 5 bases, and 18 bases had no gene match. This CDR3 is built from 19 residues. Germline V gene lookup returns CDR1 MDHEN and CDR2 SYDVKM. CDR3 in DNA: TGTGCCAGCAGTGAATTACCGGGACAGGGGGCCAGAGTTGACCAGCCCCAGCATTTT. Amino acid sequence: CASSELPGQGARVDQPQHF.

The sample holds many counts of this clonotype. V and J are TRBV7-9 and TRBJ2-4, with D unresolved. The CDR3 spans 17 residues. V dropped 0 bases and J dropped 0 bases, with 12 bases sitting between them. The germline V gene has CDR1 SEHNR and CDR2 FQNEAQ (reference sequence). The chain's CDR3 is CASSLAYKERAKNIQYF. As DNA, the CDR3 is TGTGCCAGCAGCTTAGCGTACAAGGAAAGAGCCAAAAACATTCAGTACTTC.

The chain combines TRBV20-1 with TRBJ1-2; 8 bases map to TRBD1. This CDR3 comprises 16 residues. Germline loops: CDR1 DFQATT, CDR2 SNEGSKA (reference sequence). V trimming: 6 bases; J trimming: 2 bases; junction bases outside the gene matches: 14. The CDR3 reads CSAPTGGLGSNYGYTF. CDR3 DNA sequence: TGCAGTGCCCCTACAGGGGGTCTAGGTTCCAACTATGGCTACACCTTC.

This clonotype has more than one count but fewer than ten. J is TRBJ2-2 and V is TRBV19; no definite D call. V was pared by 9 bases and J by 0 bases, with 14 bases between. CDR3 length: 15 amino acids. Germline V CDR1 and CDR2: LNHDA, SQIVND (reference sequence). As DNA, the CDR3 is TGTGCCAGCGGGTTAGCAACTACGAACACCGGGGAGCTGTTTTTT. Translation: CASGLATTNTGELFF.

The rearrangement uses TRBV5-1 and TRBJ2-1; 8 nucleotides match TRBD1. The CDR3 has 15 amino acids. V lost 4 bases, J lost 2 bases, and 5 bases stayed unmatched. Germline loops: CDR1 SGHRS, CDR2 YFSETQ. CDR3 DNA sequence: TGCGCCAGCAGCCGACAGGGGCCACCCTACAATGAGCAGTTCTTC. The encoded protein is CASSRQGPPYNEQFF. Combining the CDR3 with reference TRBV5-1 and TRBJ2-1 gives the whole variable domain KAGVTQTPRYLIKTRGQQVTLSCSPISGHRSVSWYQQTPGQGLQFLFEYFSETQRNKGNFPGRFSGRQFSNSRSEMNVSTLELGDSALYLCASSRQGPPYNEQFFGPGTRLTVL.

This clonotype was seen ten or more times. The chain recombines TRBV20-1 with TRBJ2-3; TRBD2 matches at 8 bases. The CDR3 is 13 amino acids. V shed 5 bases and J 2 bases; nucleotides not matched to a gene: 3. CDR1 and CDR2 (germline): DFQATT, SNEGSKA (reference sequence). The CDR3 coding sequence is TGCAGTGCTTTACTAGCGGACACAGATACGCAGTATTTT. This translates into CSALLADTDTQYF.

This clonotype was found many times. The chain carries TRBV20-1 and TRBJ2-1; D may be TRBD2 (5 bases). Per germline, CDR1 DFQATT and CDR2 SNEGSKA (reference sequence). The V and J ends lost 0 bases and 6 bases respectively, with 9 bases between them. The CDR3 covers 13 residues. The CDR3 loop reads CSARDIEGNEQFF. CDR3 coding DNA: TGCAGTGCTAGAGATATTGAGGGCAATGAGCAGTTCTTC.

This clonotype was seen many times. The chain recombines TRBV7-8 with TRBJ1-1; unclear D gene. This CDR3 has 13 residues. Germline-derived CDR1 and CDR2 are SGHVS and FQNEAQ. V was cut by 2 bases and J by 1 base, with 5 bases left in between. The CDR3 coding sequence is TGTGCCAGCAGCTTAAACGGGAACACTGAAGCTTTCTTT. It yields the protein CASSLNGNTEAFF.

This clonotype occurred many times. The rearrangement links TRBV12-3 or TRBV12-4 to TRBJ1-1, with D uncertain. V lost 6 bases and J lost 3, with 8 bases in between. The CDR3 is 12 amino acids. CDR3 coding DNA: TGTGCCAGCAGCCCTTTTGACACTGAAGCTTTCTTT. Its translation is CASSPFDTEAFF.

This clonotype was observed many times. The chain uses TRBV7-9 and TRBJ1-3; D is possibly TRBD1 (6 bases). V was clipped by 5 bases and J by 0 bases, with 17 bases between them. Germline lookup yields CDR1 SEHNR and CDR2 FQNEAQ (reference sequence). CDR3 size: 17 residues. The CDR3 region is CASSQNHRALSGNTIYF. The CDR3 bases are TGTGCCAGCAGCCAGAACCACAGGGCCCTCTCTGGAAACACCATATATTTT.

This clonotype was seen repeatedly, ten times or more. This rearrangement joins TRBV27 to TRBJ2-6; D call uncertain. CDR3 length: 16 amino acids. V was pared by 2 bases and J by 2 bases, with 10 bases between. Per the germline V gene, CDR1 is MNHEY and CDR2 is SMNVEV (reference sequence). CDR3 region: CASSLVAVPGANVLTF. The CDR3 DNA sequence: TGTGCCAGCAGTTTAGTGGCGGTCCCTGGGGCCAACGTCCTGACTTTC.